The T cell receptor (beta chain) under discussion was sequenced for a study of blood T cells in healthy people across ages. Findings and limits, study-wide: Researchers report that TCR beta diversity correlated strongly with naive T cell percentage. Possibly, changes in expanded clonotypes were confounded because donor CMV status was unknown.

About this clonotype: Its specificity is not known.

V was pared by 1 base and J by 2 bases, with 12 bases between. Germline assignment: CDR1 LGHNA and CDR2 YSLEER. This CDR3 has 16 residues. PCR was performed a second time for about 7 to 12 cycles using a sample-barcoded 5' primer and a J-beta primer mix. Each of the samples gave a minimum of 3 million paired-end reads that contained CDR3. One entry per CDR3 protein results from TCRdb running MiXCR on the 5' RACE reads. The sample carries around 650,000 distinct CDR3 sequences, roughly two fifths recorded once. This sequence was found in an elderly man in good health. The rearrangement joins TRBV4-3 to TRBJ2-1, with D possibly being TRBD1 or TRBD2 (6 bases each). The sequencing sample was made of blood. The CDR3 loop is CASSQADRTTYNEQFF. CDR3 nucleotides: TGCGCCAGCAGCCAAGCAGACAGGACTACCTACAATGAGCAGTTCTTC.